The 18 T cell receptor beta chains below were found in one sample sequenced in a study of blood T cell repertoires in COVID-19. Using immunoSEQ multiplex PCR, the repertoire was profiled, and TCRdb retains in-frame clones only, with some absent. The repertoire holds 250,000 to 300,000 clones, with more than 70% as singletons. The sample consisted of peripheral blood. The receptors shown here come from a woman in her twenties or thirties with COVID-19, enrolled during active disease.

The gene calls are TRBV29-1 and TRBJ2-3, with 10 bases aligning to TRBD1. V lost 4 bases to trimming and J lost 6 bases; unmatched junction nucleotides: 4. This CDR3 is 13 amino acids long. CDR1 is SQVTM and CDR2 is ANQGSEA in the germline V gene. CDR3 DNA sequence: TGCAGCGTTGGGACAGGGGGAGATGATACGCAGTATTTT. It encodes CSVGTGGDDTQYF.

This chain uses TRBV6-2 or TRBV6-3 with TRBJ2-5; D might be TRBD1 (5 bases). Germline CDR1 reads MNHEY; CDR2 reads SVGEGT. Trimming shortened V by 5 bases and J by 5 bases, and 12 bases separated the two germline ends. The CDR3 extends over 13 amino acids. CDR3: CASSTDSRETQYF. The DNA for the CDR3 is TGTGCCAGCAGTACCGACAGCAGGGAGACCCAGTACTTC.

V is TRBV4-1 and J is TRBJ2-3, with D hard to call. CDR1 is MGHRA and CDR2 is YSYEKL in the germline V gene. The CDR3 covers 16 residues. Trimming stripped 1 base from V and 0 bases from J, with 11 bases between. The DNA for the CDR3 is TGCGCCAGCAGCCAAGTCGCGCCTACCAGCACAGATACGCAGTATTTT. Amino acid sequence: CASSQVAPTSTDTQYF.

The gene calls are TRBV5-4 and TRBJ2-5, with D maybe TRBD1 (6 bases). The CDR3 consists of 15 residues. V lost 1 base, J lost 5 bases, and 15 bases lay in between. In germline, CDR1 is SGHNT, CDR2 YYREEE (reference sequence). DNA for the CDR3: TGTGCCAGCAGCTTGTTTGGGGGCAATAGGGAGACCCAGTACTTC. This gives the protein CASSLFGGNRETQYF.

The genes are TRBV30 and TRBJ2-1; TRBD2 might be the D (5 bases). Trimming pared 4 bases from V and 1 base from J, leaving 8 bases between. This CDR3 has 13 amino acids. Germline V CDR1 and CDR2: GTSNPN, SVGIG (reference sequence). The CDR3 loop is CAWNSGSYNEQFF. CDR3 sequence (DNA): TGTGCCTGGAACTCGGGATCCTACAATGAGCAGTTCTTC.

V gene TRBV10-1 combines with J gene TRBJ2-2, with D unresolved. Germline lookup yields CDR1 WNHNN and CDR2 SYGVQD (reference sequence). V gave up 2 bases and J gave up 3 bases, with 10 bases separating them. There are 15 residues in the CDR3. In DNA form, the CDR3 reads TGCGCCAGCAGTGAGCTGGGCTCGGACACCGGGGAGCTGTTTTTT. Translation gives CASSELGSDTGELFF.

This chain uses TRBV7-2 with TRBJ2-1, with 11 nucleotides matching TRBD2. The V segment lost 1 base and the J segment 5 bases; nucleotides outside the gene matches: 1. Per germline, CDR1 SGHTA and CDR2 FQGNSA. The CDR3 spans 15 residues. This CDR3 is CASSLVGLADNEQFF. The CDR3 nucleotides read TGTGCCAGCAGCTTAGTGGGACTAGCGGACAATGAGCAGTTCTTC.

The V gene is TRBV28, the J gene TRBJ2-3; 14 bases align to TRBD2. This CDR3 comprises 20 residues. After removal of 1 base from V and 0 bases from J, the junction contained 9 bases not matched to a gene. The germline gives CDR1 MDHEN, CDR2 SYDVKM. CDR3 nucleotides: TGTGCCAGCAGTTTATCCTATGCCGGGACTAGCGGGAGAAGCACAGATACGCAGTATTTT. It translates to CASSLSYAGTSGRSTDTQYF. Together with reference TRBV28 and TRBJ2-3, the CDR3 gives the full variable domain: DVKVTQSSRYLVKRTGEKVFLECVQDMDHENMFWYRQDPGLGLRLIYFSYDVKMKEKGDIPEGYSVSREKKERFSLILESASTNQTSMYLCASSLSYAGTSGRSTDTQYFGPGTRLTVL.

This clone was counted a single time. V usage is TRBV7-8 and J usage is TRBJ1-1; a possible D gene is TRBD1 (6 bases). The ends were cut back, 4 bases at V and 2 bases at J, with 8 bases in the middle. The CDR3 extends over 13 amino acids. Looked up from germline, CDR1 is SGHVS and CDR2 is FQNEAQ. CDR3 loop: CASSSDSNTEAFF. CDR3 sequence (DNA): TGTGCCAGCAGCTCGGACAGCAACACTGAAGCTTTCTTT.

The genes are TRBV5-1 and TRBJ1-1; D is perhaps TRBD1 (6 bases). The CDR3 contains 14 residues. From germline, CDR1 is SGHRS and CDR2 YFSETQ. Trimming removed 4 bases from V and 7 bases from J, with 17 bases in between. CDR3 in amino acids: CASSRGGRRDEAFF. The CDR3 bases are TGCGCCAGCAGCAGGGGGGGGCGCAGGGATGAAGCTTTCTTT. The full variable domain, rest sourced from reference TRBV5-1 and TRBJ1-1, is KAGVTQTPRYLIKTRGQQVTLSCSPISGHRSVSWYQQTPGQGLQFLFEYFSETQRNKGNFPGRFSGRQFSNSRSEMNVSTLELGDSALYLCASSRGGRRDEAFFGQGTRLTVV.

The chain carries TRBV9 and TRBJ1-3; no clear D. The CDR3 runs to 16 residues. CDR1 is SGDLS, CDR2 YYNGEE, per germline. V was cut by 2 bases and J by 0 bases, with 12 bases left in between. The CDR3 protein is CASSVSPASSGNTIYF. The CDR3 DNA follows: TGTGCCAGCAGCGTGTCTCCAGCGAGCTCTGGAAACACCATATATTTT.

This rearrangement joins TRBV5-1 to TRBJ1-2, with 8 bases fitting TRBD1. CDR1 is SGHRS, CDR2 YFSETQ, per germline. CDR3 length: 15 amino acids. V trimming: 1 base; J trimming: 2 bases; junction bases outside the gene matches: 4. In DNA form, the CDR3 reads TGCGCCAGCAGCTTGAAAGACAGGGGCAACTATGGCTACACCTTC. Encoded protein: CASSLKDRGNYGYTF.

This clone was seen ten or more times. This rearrangement joins TRBV6-6 to TRBJ1-5; possibly TRBD1 for D (5 bases). The V gene's germline CDR1 is MNHNY and CDR2 SVGAGI (reference sequence). This CDR3 region has 15 residues. V was trimmed by 8 bases and J by 4 bases, leaving 18 bases between them. CDR3 amino acids: CASEDSGGWNQPQHF. CDR3 nucleotide sequence: TGTGCCAGCGAAGACAGCGGGGGGTGGAATCAGCCCCAGCATTTT.

The chain employs TRBV30 and TRBJ2-7; unclear D gene. With 4 bases removed from V and 2 bases from J, the gap between germline ends came to 12 bases. The CDR3 length is 13 residues. CDR1 GTSNPN and CDR2 SVGIG come from the germline V gene (reference sequence). CDR3 sequence (DNA): TGTGCCTGGACTAGTCCTCGGGCCTACGAGCAGTACTTC. It yields the protein CAWTSPRAYEQYF.

This chain links TRBV30 with TRBJ2-3; maybe TRBD1 (6 bases). Trimming removed 7 bases at V and 2 bases at J, with 10 bases between. Germline-derived CDR1 and CDR2 are GTSNPN and SVGIG (reference sequence). The CDR3 length is 12 residues. Here the CDR3 DNA reads TGTGCCTTCGACAGGTCCACAGATACGCAGTATTTT. Translating gives CAFDRSTDTQYF.

The V gene is TRBV24-1, the J gene TRBJ1-2; a possible D gene is TRBD1 (5 bases). CDR3 length: 14 residues. Germline CDR1 is KGHDR and CDR2 is SFDVKD. V lost 3 bases to trimming and J lost 8 bases, with 15 bases between them. CDR3 region: CATSDRGTSGGYTF. The CDR3 bases are TGTGCCACCAGTGATCGCGGGACGTCAGGAGGCTACACCTTC.

This chain connects TRBV11-2 to TRBJ1-1, with D unresolved. This CDR3 has 14 amino acids. The V end lost 1 base, the J end lost 3 bases, and 9 bases lay between the germline ends. Germline CDR1 SGHAT, CDR2 FQNNGV. Written as DNA, the CDR3 is TGTGCCAGCAGCTTAGCCCCCGGGTACACTGAAGCTTTCTTT. It translates to CASSLAPGYTEAFF.

The chain is built from TRBV28 and TRBJ1-3; no reliable D call. Germline values: CDR1 MDHEN, CDR2 SYDVKM. The CDR3 runs to 14 residues. Between the trimmed V and J ends, which lost 5 bases and 2 bases, there was a span of 10 bases. CDR3 coding DNA: TGTGCCAGCAGTCATCCTGAGACTGGAAACACCATATATTTT. Protein: CASSHPETGNTIYF.